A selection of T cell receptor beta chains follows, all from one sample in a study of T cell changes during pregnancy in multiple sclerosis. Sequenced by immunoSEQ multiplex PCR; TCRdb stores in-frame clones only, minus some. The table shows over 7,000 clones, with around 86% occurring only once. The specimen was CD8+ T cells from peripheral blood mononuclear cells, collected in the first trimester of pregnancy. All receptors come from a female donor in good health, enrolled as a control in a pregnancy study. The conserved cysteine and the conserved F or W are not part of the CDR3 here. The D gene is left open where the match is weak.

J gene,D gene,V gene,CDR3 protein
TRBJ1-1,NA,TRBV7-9,ASRQVDTEAF
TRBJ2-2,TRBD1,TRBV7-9,ASSFSPDRAKGELF
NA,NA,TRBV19,ASSPDWRGYEQY
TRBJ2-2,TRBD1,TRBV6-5,ASLDRGQAGELF
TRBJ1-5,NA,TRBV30,AWSADSINQPQH
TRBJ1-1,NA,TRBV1,TSSQYGTGSLYTEAF
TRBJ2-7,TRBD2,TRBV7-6,ASSRTTSGGAHEQY
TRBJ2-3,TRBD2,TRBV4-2,ASSQDRLVAGSWRDTQY
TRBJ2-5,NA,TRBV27,ASSFKRDTQGTQY
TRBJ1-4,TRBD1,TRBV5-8,ASSFDRALANEKLF